The sequence of this T cell receptor beta chain was determined in a study of radiation and T cells in renal cell carcinoma. Looking at the study overall: Nephrectomy followed 15 Gy stereotactic body radiation by 4 weeks.

The time point is: blood 2 weeks post-SBRT. Specified treatment: 15 Gy SBRT to primary tumor, nephrectomy 4 weeks later. Blood was sampled at baseline, 2 weeks and 4 weeks after SBRT. Regarding the study as a whole: From baseline, blood top tumor clonotypes peaked at 2 weeks post-radiation. Pretreatment tumor biopsies were lacking, so baseline clonotypes are unknown.

The V end lost 0 bases, the J end lost 0 bases, and 15 bases lay between the germline ends. From germline, CDR1 is LGHNA and CDR2 YSLEER. The CDR3 sequence is 17 residues long. On this clone: Its specificity is unknown.

Sequenced by immunoSEQ multiplex PCR; TCRdb stores in-frame clones only, minus some. The sample shows some 75,000 clones, roughly 80% of them seen only once. V is TRBV4-3 and J is TRBJ2-7; a weak D match, TRBD2 (5 bases). The source is a man between 60 and 75 years old with renal cell carcinoma. The sequencing here drew on blood, taken from a patient whose treatment included radiotherapy and nephrectomy. In DNA, the CDR3 is TGCGCCAGCAGCCAAGATCGTAGGACTCCTAGCTCCTACGAGCAGTACTTC. Its protein is CASSQDRRTPSSYEQYF.